This note documents a single TCR beta chain sequence. The antigen is not known. This specimen belongs to a study of beta chain features in type 1 diabetes. Overall study results and limits: Researchers cautioned that cDNA sequencing could over-represent cells with high TCR expression. A greater similarity of naive, central memory and Treg TCRB repertoires was seen among patients than among healthy donors. All four CD4+ subsets from Type 1 diabetes patients carried moderately but significantly shorter TCRB CDR3s. The study found fewer insertions and more deletions at VDJ junctions in type 1 diabetes patients.

CDR3 length: 13 residues. Germline values: CDR1 SGHTA, CDR2 FQGNSA. Trimming pared 3 bases from V and 3 bases from J, leaving 7 bases between. Investigators reverse transcribed all isolated RNA, so they sequenced expressed TCRB transcripts. Generated by immunoSEQ multiplex PCR, the TCRdb table keeps only in-frame clones and is missing some. The sample contains some 250,000 clones, 27% of which appear only once. Source material: central memory CD4+ T cells from blood. V is TRBV7-2 and J is TRBJ2-3; D not resolved. This TCR was recovered from a man between 25 and 39 years old in good health. The CDR3 spells CASSFRVTDTQYF. CDR3 DNA sequence: TGTGCCAGCAGCTTCCGCGTTACAGATACGCAGTATTTT.